This TCR beta chain was sequenced during a study of blood T cells in healthy people across ages. The use of a sample-barcoded 5' primer and a J-beta primer mix characterized a second PCR of roughly 6 to 11 cycles. The authors tagged each cDNA molecule using a template-switch adaptor with 12 random nucleotides. Sequencing of every sample gave 2.5 million or more CDR3-containing paired-end reads. Via MiXCR, TCRdb re-called the 5' RACE reads, giving one row per CDR3 protein. This table holds some 860,000 distinct CDR3 sequences, roughly 56% found once. About 10 milliliters of peripheral blood were drawn from each donor into EDTA-treated tubes. This clonotype was counted a single time. From germline, CDR1 is KGHDR and CDR2 SFDVKD. This CDR3 spans 17 amino acids. V was shortened by 3 bases and J by 0 bases, with 11 bases between the two germline ends.

The rearrangement uses TRBV24-1 and TRBJ2-6, with D possibly TRBD2 on 5 matching bases. The specimen sequenced was blood. This TCR came from a man aged 40-55 years in good health. As DNA, the CDR3 is TGTGCCACCAGTGATCGGACGGGAAACTCTGGGGCCAACGTCCTGACTTTC. This translates into CATSDRTGNSGANVLTF.